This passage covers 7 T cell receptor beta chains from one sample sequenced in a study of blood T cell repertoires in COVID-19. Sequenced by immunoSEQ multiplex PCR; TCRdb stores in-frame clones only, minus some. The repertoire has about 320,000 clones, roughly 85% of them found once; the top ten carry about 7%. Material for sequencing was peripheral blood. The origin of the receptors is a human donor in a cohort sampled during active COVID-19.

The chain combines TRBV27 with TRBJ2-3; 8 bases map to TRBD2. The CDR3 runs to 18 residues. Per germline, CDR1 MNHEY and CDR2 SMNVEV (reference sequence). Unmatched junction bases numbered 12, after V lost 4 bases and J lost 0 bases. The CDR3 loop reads CASSSFTPGLVSTDTQYF. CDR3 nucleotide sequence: TGTGCCAGCAGTTCCTTCACACCGGGACTAGTTAGCACAGATACGCAGTATTTT.

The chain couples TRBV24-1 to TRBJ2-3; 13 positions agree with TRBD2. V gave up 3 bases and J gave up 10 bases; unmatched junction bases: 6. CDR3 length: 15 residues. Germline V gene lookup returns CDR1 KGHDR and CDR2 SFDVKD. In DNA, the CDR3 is TGTGCCACCAGTGATACTAGCGGGGGGGTTAAAGCGCAGTATTTT. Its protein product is CATSDTSGGVKAQYF.

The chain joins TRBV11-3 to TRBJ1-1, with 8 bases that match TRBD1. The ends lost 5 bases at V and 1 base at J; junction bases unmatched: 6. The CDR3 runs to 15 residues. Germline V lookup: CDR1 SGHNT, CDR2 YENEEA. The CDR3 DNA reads TGTGCCAGCAGCCCCGGACAGGGAAAGAACACTGAAGCTTTCTTT. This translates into CASSPGQGKNTEAFF.

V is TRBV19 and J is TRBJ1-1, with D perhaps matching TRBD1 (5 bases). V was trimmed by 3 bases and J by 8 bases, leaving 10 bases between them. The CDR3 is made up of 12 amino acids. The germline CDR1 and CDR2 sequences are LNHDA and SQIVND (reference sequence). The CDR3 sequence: CASSISAGEAFF. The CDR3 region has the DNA TGTGCCAGTAGTATCTCGGCAGGGGAAGCTTTCTTT.

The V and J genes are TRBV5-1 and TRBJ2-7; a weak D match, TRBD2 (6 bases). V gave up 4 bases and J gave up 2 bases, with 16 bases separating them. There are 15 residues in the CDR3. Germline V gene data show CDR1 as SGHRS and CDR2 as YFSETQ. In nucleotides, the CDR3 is TGCGCCAGCAGCCTTGGGGGAGGCCGGACCTACGAGCAGTACTTC. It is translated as CASSLGGGRTYEQYF. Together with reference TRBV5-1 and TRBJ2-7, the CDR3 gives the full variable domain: KAGVTQTPRYLIKTRGQQVTLSCSPISGHRSVSWYQQTPGQGLQFLFEYFSETQRNKGNFPGRFSGRQFSNSRSEMNVSTLELGDSALYLCASSLGGGRTYEQYFGPGTRLTVT.

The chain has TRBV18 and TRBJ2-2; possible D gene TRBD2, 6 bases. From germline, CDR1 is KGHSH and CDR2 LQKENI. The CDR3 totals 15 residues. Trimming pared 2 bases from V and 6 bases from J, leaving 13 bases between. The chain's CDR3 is CASSPSSGDPGELFF. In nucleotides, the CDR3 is TGTGCCAGCTCACCAAGTTCGGGGGATCCCGGGGAGCTGTTTTTT. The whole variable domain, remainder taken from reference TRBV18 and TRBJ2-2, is NAGVMQNPRHLVRRRGQEARLRCSPMKGHSHVYWYRQLPEEGLKFMVYLQKENIIDESGMPKERFSAEFPKEGPSILRIQQVVRGDSAAYFCASSPSSGDPGELFFGEGSRLTVL.

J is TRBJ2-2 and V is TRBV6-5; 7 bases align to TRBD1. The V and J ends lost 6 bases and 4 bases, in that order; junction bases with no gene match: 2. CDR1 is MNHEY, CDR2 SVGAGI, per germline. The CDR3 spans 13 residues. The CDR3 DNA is TGTGCCAGCAGGAGGGGGCCCACCGGGGAGCTGTTTTTT. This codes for CASRRGPTGELFF.